These T cell receptor beta chains were read from a single sample in a study of OX40 agonist ivuxolimab in advanced cancers. Sequenced by immunoSEQ multiplex PCR; TCRdb stores in-frame clones only, minus some. The sample holds tens of thousands of clones, roughly 90% seen once. Source: CD4+ or CD8+ T cells sorted from blood, taken in a trial of the OX40 agonist ivuxolimab. The receptor set was obtained from an adult with an advanced solid tumor such as melanoma, head and neck, liver or kidney cancer. Both conserved end residues are part of each CDR3. The order of the fields is V gene, D gene, J gene, clone size, CDR3 DNA, CDR3 protein. A D gene is named only where the DNA matches it firmly. Size tells how often a clone was seen (once, few, many) or the class of an expanded clone, and some rows leave it out.

v_call: TRBV19
d_call: TRBD1
j_call: TRBJ2-7
clone_size: NA
cdr3_nt: TGTGCCAGTAGTACGGGGACAGGGACCTACGAGCAGTACTTC
cdr3_aa: CASSTGTGTYEQYF

v_call: TRBV7-2
d_call: NA
j_call: TRBJ1-3
clone_size: NA
cdr3_nt: TGTGCCAGCAGCTTACTCGGGGCTGGAAACACCATATATTTT
cdr3_aa: CASSLLGAGNTIYF

v_call: TRBV4-1
d_call: NA
j_call: TRBJ2-7
clone_size: few
cdr3_nt: TGCGCCAGCAGCCGATCGATCCAGGGGGGGAGCGAGCAGTACTTC
cdr3_aa: CASSRSIQGGSEQYF

v_call: TRBV6-5
d_call: NA
j_call: TRBJ1-5
clone_size: NA
cdr3_nt: TGTGCCAGCAGTACCCGGGGGGGAAATCAGCCCCAGCATTTT
cdr3_aa: CASSTRGGNQPQHF

v_call: TRBV29-1
d_call: TRBD1
j_call: TRBJ1-2
clone_size: NA
cdr3_nt: TGCAGCGCCCGCCTGACAGGGGGGGGTAATGGCTACACCTTC
cdr3_aa: CSARLTGGGNGYTF

v_call: TRBV18
d_call: NA
j_call: TRBJ2-7
clone_size: NA
cdr3_nt: TGTGCCAGCTCACCCTTAGGGGGCTACGAGCAGTACTTC
cdr3_aa: CASSPLGGYEQYF

v_call: TRBV19
d_call: NA
j_call: TRBJ1-1
clone_size: NA
cdr3_nt: TGTGCCAGTAGTATGTGGCAACAGGGCATGAACACTGAAGCTTTCTTT
cdr3_aa: CASSMWQQGMNTEAFF

v_call: TRBV14
d_call: TRBD1
j_call: TRBJ1-1
clone_size: NA
cdr3_nt: TGTGCCAGCAGCGAAGGGACAGTAAGCACTGAAGCTTTCTTT
cdr3_aa: CASSEGTVSTEAFF

v_call: TRBV19
d_call: NA
j_call: TRBJ2-2
clone_size: NA
cdr3_nt: TGTGCCAGTACAGTGGGAGCGAACACCGGGGAGCTGTTTTTT
cdr3_aa: CASTVGANTGELFF

v_call: TRBV7-9
d_call: NA
j_call: TRBJ2-2
clone_size: NA
cdr3_nt: TGTGCCAGCAGCTCGGTTAACACCGGGGAGCTGTTTTTT
cdr3_aa: CASSSVNTGELFF

v_call: TRBV6-1
d_call: NA
j_call: TRBJ1-5
clone_size: NA
cdr3_nt: TGTGCCAGCAGGGGGGGAGTTAGCAATCAGCCCCAGCATTTT
cdr3_aa: CASRGGVSNQPQHF

v_call: TRBV19
d_call: NA
j_call: TRBJ2-7
clone_size: NA
cdr3_nt: TGTGCCAGTACCTCCGACAGTGAGGGAATCCAGCAGTACTTC
cdr3_aa: CASTSDSEGIQQYF

v_call: TRBV27
d_call: NA
j_call: TRBJ1-1
clone_size: NA
cdr3_nt: TGTGCCAGCAGCGCCAGGGGATCGGGGAACACTGAAGCTTTCTTT
cdr3_aa: CASSARGSGNTEAFF

v_call: TRBV30
d_call: NA
j_call: TRBJ1-4
clone_size: NA
cdr3_nt: TGTGCCTGGAGTTGGCTAGGGGGAAATAATGAAAAACTGTTTTTT
cdr3_aa: CAWSWLGGNNEKLFF

v_call: TRBV7-6
d_call: NA
j_call: TRBJ2-1
clone_size: NA
cdr3_nt: TGTGCCAGCAGCTTAGGCGAGAATGAGCAGTTCTTC
cdr3_aa: CASSLGENEQFF

v_call: TRBV4-3
d_call: TRBD1
j_call: TRBJ1-1
clone_size: NA
cdr3_nt: TGCGCCAGCAGCCAAGACCTGACAGGGAAGCCTGAAGCTTTCTTT
cdr3_aa: CASSQDLTGKPEAFF

v_call: TRBV15
d_call: NA
j_call: TRBJ1-3
clone_size: NA
cdr3_nt: TGTGCCACCAGCACGAGTTCTGGAAACACCATATATTTT
cdr3_aa: CATSTSSGNTIYF

v_call: TRBV30
d_call: NA
j_call: TRBJ2-3
clone_size: NA
cdr3_nt: TGTGCCTGGAGTGGTGGGGGCAGGGATACGCAGTATTTT
cdr3_aa: CAWSGGGRDTQYF

v_call: TRBV10-1
d_call: TRBD1
j_call: TRBJ2-7
clone_size: few
cdr3_nt: TGCGCCAGCAGTGAGTCAGGGACAGGGGGTACCTACGAGCAGTACTTC
cdr3_aa: CASSESGTGGTYEQYF

v_call: TRBV25-1
d_call: NA
j_call: TRBJ2-1
clone_size: NA
cdr3_nt: TGTGCCACCAGGGACCCCCACTCCTACAATGAGCAGTTCTTC
cdr3_aa: CATRDPHSYNEQFF

v_call: TRBV4-1
d_call: NA
j_call: TRBJ2-7
clone_size: NA
cdr3_nt: TGCGCCAGCAGCTCCCTGGAGGGGGCTGGGGGCGAGCAGTACTTC
cdr3_aa: CASSSLEGAGGEQYF

v_call: TRBV7-2
d_call: NA
j_call: TRBJ1-4
clone_size: NA
cdr3_nt: TGTGCCAGCAGCTTAGACCTTGGGTCTAATGAAAAACTGTTTTTT
cdr3_aa: CASSLDLGSNEKLFF

v_call: TRBV2
d_call: TRBD1
j_call: TRBJ2-7
clone_size: NA
cdr3_nt: TGTGCCAGCAGTGATGGGGACAGGGACTACGAGCAGTACTTC
cdr3_aa: CASSDGDRDYEQYF

v_call: TRBV7-2
d_call: NA
j_call: TRBJ2-7
clone_size: NA
cdr3_nt: TGTGCCAGCAGCCCAGCCTACGAGCAGTACTTC
cdr3_aa: CASSPAYEQYF

v_call: TRBV13
d_call: TRBD2
j_call: TRBJ2-5
clone_size: NA
cdr3_nt: TGTGCCAGCAGCTTAGCAGGGACTAGGGAGACCCAGTACTTC
cdr3_aa: CASSLAGTRETQYF

v_call: TRBV30
d_call: NA
j_call: TRBJ1-1
clone_size: many
cdr3_nt: TGTGCCGGGGACCTCGGGGTTGAAGCTTTCTTT
cdr3_aa: CAGDLGVEAFF

v_call: TRBV9
d_call: NA
j_call: TRBJ2-3
clone_size: NA
cdr3_nt: TGTGCCAGCAGCGTAGTGCCGACAGATACGCAGTATTTT
cdr3_aa: CASSVVPTDTQYF